This T cell receptor beta chain stems from a study of T cell changes during pregnancy in multiple sclerosis (dated by TCRdb to the late 2010s). At the level of the whole study: The study looked at changes in the T cell repertoire across pregnancy in women with multiple sclerosis.

Library creation used the immunoSEQ multiplex PCR assay. TCRdb provides this immuneACCESS table in a form limited to in-frame rearrangements. Some clones are lacking; in checked studies, under half of them reflect an unresolved V gene, and why the rest are absent is not known. The sample profile shows around 80,000 clones; under 95% of them were found once. Over 1.1% of the sample lies in the top ten. Comment on this clone: Its antigen remains unidentified. Base quality data are lacking; no much larger clone is found one base away.

Sequences MNHEY (CDR1) and SVGAGI (CDR2) are obtained from the germline V gene. From the cysteine through the phenylalanine, the CDR3 covers 14 amino acids. Kept here is only the CDR3 DNA, which spans 42 bases and is read in frame from base 1. V lost 6 bases and J lost 4 bases, and the count of bases not matched to a germline gene is 1. The sample was peripheral blood, taken before pregnancy. Here the chain combines TRBV6-5 and TRBJ2-3, and 13 junction bases match TRBD2. The receptor comes from a female donor with multiple sclerosis, enrolled in a pregnancy study. The CDR3 reads as follows: CASRGLAGPDTQYF. In nucleotides, the sequence is TGTGCCAGCAGGGGACTAGCGGGACCAGATACGCAGTATTTT.